Listed here is a single T cell receptor (beta chain). The data are from a study of monozygotic twins with inflammatory bowel disease. Germline CDR1 and CDR2: SQVTM and ANQGSEA. This CDR3 has 12 residues. TCRdb reworked the 5' RACE reads into one entry per CDR3 protein, no DNA. The listing records fewer than 150,000 distinct CDR3 sequences. The rearrangement links TRBV29-1 to TRBJ1-2; checking the TCRdb D call of TRBD1 is not possible without DNA. Sequencing was carried out using blood. This sequence was found in a human donor with ulcerative colitis or Crohn's disease, or a healthy co-twin of an affected twin (not recorded which). CDR3 protein: CSVEQGSYGYTF. The full variable domain, completed using reference TRBV29-1 and TRBJ1-2, is SAVISQKPSRDICQRGTSLTIQCQVDSQVTMMFWYRQQPGQSLTLIATANQGSEATYESGFVIDKFPISRPNLTFSTLTVSNMSPEDSSIYLCSVEQGSYGYTFGSGTRLTVV.